This TCR beta chain stems from a study of blood T cell repertoires in COVID-19 (dated by TCRdb to the early 2020s). About the full investigation: The collaborator samples originated in the United States, Italy and Spain and spanned the acute and convalescent phases of COVID-19. Nearly every sample came with metadata listing a de-identified subject ID, COVID-19 status, age in years and sex. HLA class I and class II types, where available, came from metadata supplied by the sample provider rather than from assay-based typing. Deeply sampled blood TCRbeta repertoires from subjects exposed to, actively infected with, or recovered from COVID-19 were included in the dataset. The samples were drawn from two sources: the first 160 participants of the ongoing ImmuneRACE study, and 1,200 or so subjects contributed by 6 global collaborators. The prospective study material was composed of cDNA or gDNA derived from T cells, B-cell-depleted T cells, or PBMCs. The repertoires were released in a freely available public database meant as a resource for research on the immune response to SARS-CoV-2.

Findings and caveats that apply to the study as a whole: How much clinical and demographic metadata was included differed by source and by participant, and the metadata was provided uncurated.

Each collaborating institution followed its own protocols to collect whole blood in K2EDTA tubes. For TCRbeta analysis, collaborators shipped samples as frozen whole blood, isolated PBMCs, or DNA extracted from either of those sample types. The table lists this clone with a count of one. What antigen it recognizes has not been identified. No base quality values were provided; no much bigger clone lies one nucleotide off. TCRbeta CDR3 regions were amplified from genomic DNA by means of the immunoSEQ Assay, a bias-controlled multiplex PCR. The study's processing was this. Within the assay, amplification of reference gene primers was used to estimate how many nucleated cells each sample contained. To quantify the absolute abundance of each unique TCRbeta CDR3 rearrangement, sequence reads were collapsed and filtered. For each sample, productive Simpson clonality was calculated as the square root of Simpson's diversity index over productive rearrangements. TCRdb re-hosts the immuneACCESS table, in-frame sequences only. Its copies lack some clones; in the studies checked, an unresolved V gene accounts for under half of them, and the cause for the rest is not known. D and trimming come from the DNA, and the V and J calls and clone size come from that table. The sample has approximately 390,000 clones on record, around 91% of them singletons. Of the sample, approximately 6.2% is held by the ten largest clones.

CDR1 and CDR2 are read off the germline V gene as KGHSH and LQKENI. The CDR3 measures 16 amino acids from cysteine to phenylalanine. The sequence is cut down to CDR3 DNA, 48 bases in frame from base 1. V lost 3 bases and J lost 8 bases; the stretch between them is 20 bases long. Sequencing was carried out using peripheral blood. The clonotype originates from a young man with active or convalescent COVID-19. The V gene is TRBV18 and the J gene is TRBJ2-1; no D gene call is confident. CDR3 loop: CASSPIVSPRGYEQFF. At the DNA level, the sequence is TGTGCCAGCTCACCCATAGTCAGCCCCAGAGGATATGAGCAGTTCTTC.